The text below deals with one T cell receptor (beta chain). What it binds is unknown. Naive-designated CD8 cells lacked CD45RO, were positively enriched for CCR7, and omitted terminally differentiated effector memory CD45RA+ cells. This record comes from a study of shared clonotypes between healthy human individuals. Study-level results: For naive CD4 cells, roughly 5% of clonotypes were shared across a handful of donors.

Assay execution took place at the deep level. Each cell subset's genomic DNA was divided evenly among several immunoSEQ plates. TCRdb keeps only in-frame clones here, not all; method: immunoSEQ multiplex PCR. The sample consists of a few million clones, 93% of them appearing once. V lost 0 bases and J 2 bases, leaving 14 bases between the germline ends. Germline CDR1 reads LGHNA; CDR2 reads YNFKEQ. The CDR3 has 16 residues. The chain combines TRBV4-2 with TRBJ2-7; D might be TRBD1 (7 bases). The sequence was collected from a man between 18 and 29 years old in good health. Some clones in this sample may be carry-over from other donors' samples. Sequenced input: naive CD8+ T cells from PBMCs. The CDR3 spells CASSQDRGDRAYEQYF. The CDR3 DNA sequence: TGTGCCAGCAGCCAAGATAGGGGGGACAGAGCCTACGAGCAGTACTTC.